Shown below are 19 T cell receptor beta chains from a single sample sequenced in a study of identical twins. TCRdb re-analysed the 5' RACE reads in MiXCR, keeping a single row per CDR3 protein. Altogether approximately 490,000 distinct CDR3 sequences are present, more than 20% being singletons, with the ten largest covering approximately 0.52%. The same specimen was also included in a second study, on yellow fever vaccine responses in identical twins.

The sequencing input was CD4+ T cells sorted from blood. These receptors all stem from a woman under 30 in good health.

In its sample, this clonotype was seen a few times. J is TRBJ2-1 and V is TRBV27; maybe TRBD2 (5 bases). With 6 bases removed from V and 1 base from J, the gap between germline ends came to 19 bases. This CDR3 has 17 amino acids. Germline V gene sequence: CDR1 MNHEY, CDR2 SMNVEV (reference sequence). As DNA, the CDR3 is TGTGCCAGCAGCGGCGGGCCCCCGGAAAGATCCTACAATGAGCAGTTCTTC. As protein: CASSGGPPERSYNEQFF.

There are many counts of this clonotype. The CDR3 loop reads CASSSQGTGSDTQYF. In nucleotides, the CDR3 is TGTGCCAGCAGTTCTCAGGGTACTGGATCAGATACGCAGTATTTT. The chain is built from TRBV27 and TRBJ2-3; the D gene is possibly TRBD1 (5 bases). There are 15 residues in the CDR3. V was pared by 4 bases and J by 4 bases, with 15 bases between. CDR1 is MNHEY and CDR2 is SMNVEV in the germline V gene (reference sequence).

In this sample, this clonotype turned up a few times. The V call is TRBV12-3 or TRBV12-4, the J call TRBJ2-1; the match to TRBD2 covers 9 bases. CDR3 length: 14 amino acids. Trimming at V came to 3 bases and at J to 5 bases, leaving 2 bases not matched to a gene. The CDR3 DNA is TGTGCCAGCAGTTTTGCGGGGGGGGACAATGAGCAGTTCTTC. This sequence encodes CASSFAGGDNEQFF.

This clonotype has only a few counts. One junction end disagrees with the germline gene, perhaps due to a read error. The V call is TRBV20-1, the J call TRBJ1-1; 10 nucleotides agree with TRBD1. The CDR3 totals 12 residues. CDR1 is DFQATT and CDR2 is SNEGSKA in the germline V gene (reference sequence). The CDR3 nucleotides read TGCAGTCCTAGACAGGGGGCCGGTGAAGCTTTCTTT. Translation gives CSPRQGAGEAFF.

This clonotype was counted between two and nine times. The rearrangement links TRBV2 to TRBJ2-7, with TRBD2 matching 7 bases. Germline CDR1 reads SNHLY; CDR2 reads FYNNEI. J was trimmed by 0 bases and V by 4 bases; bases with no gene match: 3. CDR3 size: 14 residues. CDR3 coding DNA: TGTGCCAGCAGTGGGCCGGGGGGCTCCTACGAGCAGTACTTC. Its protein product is CASSGPGGSYEQYF.

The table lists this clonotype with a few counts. The CDR3 coding sequence is TGTGCCAGCAGTTTGGGACAGGGAAGATTAAATGGCTACACCTTC. This gives the protein CASSLGQGRLNGYTF. This chain connects TRBV27 to TRBJ1-2; the match to TRBD1 covers 9 bases. Germline CDR1 MNHEY, CDR2 SMNVEV (reference sequence). The ends lost 3 bases at V and 6 bases at J; junction bases unmatched: 8. The CDR3 runs 15 residues.

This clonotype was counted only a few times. The CDR3 sequence is CASRLSGDSKIKYEQYF. The CDR3 nucleotides are TGTGCCAGCAGACTTTCGGGGGACAGTAAGATAAAGTACGAGCAGTACTTC. The chain is built from TRBV27 and TRBJ2-7; D may be TRBD1 (7 bases). CDR1 and CDR2 (germline): MNHEY, SMNVEV (reference sequence). V shed 6 bases and J shed 4 bases, with 25 bases lying between them. The CDR3 contains 17 residues.

CDR3 residues: CASSEARRNTDTQYF. The CDR3 nucleotides read TGTGCCAGCAGTGAAGCGCGGCGAAACACAGATACGCAGTATTTT. The chain has TRBV6-1 and TRBJ2-3; D call uncertain. The CDR3 loop spans 15 amino acids. Per germline, CDR1 MNHNS and CDR2 SASEGT. V lost 0 bases to trimming and J lost 2 bases, with 9 bases between them.

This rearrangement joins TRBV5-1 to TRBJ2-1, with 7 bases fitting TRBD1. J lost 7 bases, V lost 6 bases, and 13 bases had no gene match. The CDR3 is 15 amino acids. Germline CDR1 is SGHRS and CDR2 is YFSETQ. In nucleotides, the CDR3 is TGCGCCAGCACCTTTCAAGGGGGCACTATTAATGAGCAGTTCTTC. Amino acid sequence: CASTFQGGTINEQFF.

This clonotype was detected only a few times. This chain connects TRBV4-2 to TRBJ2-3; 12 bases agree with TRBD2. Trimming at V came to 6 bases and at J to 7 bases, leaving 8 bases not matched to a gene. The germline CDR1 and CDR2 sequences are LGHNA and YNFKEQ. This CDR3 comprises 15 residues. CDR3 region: CASRGLAGGTNTQYF. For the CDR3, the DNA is TGTGCCAGCAGGGGTCTAGCGGGGGGGACAAATACGCAGTATTTT.

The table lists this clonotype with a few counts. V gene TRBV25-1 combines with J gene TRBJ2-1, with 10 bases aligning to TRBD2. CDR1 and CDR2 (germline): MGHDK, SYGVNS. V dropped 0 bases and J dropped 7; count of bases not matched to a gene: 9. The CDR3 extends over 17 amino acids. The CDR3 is CASSEYERGGLWNEQFF. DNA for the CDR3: TGTGCCAGCAGTGAATACGAGCGGGGGGGCCTGTGGAATGAGCAGTTCTTC.

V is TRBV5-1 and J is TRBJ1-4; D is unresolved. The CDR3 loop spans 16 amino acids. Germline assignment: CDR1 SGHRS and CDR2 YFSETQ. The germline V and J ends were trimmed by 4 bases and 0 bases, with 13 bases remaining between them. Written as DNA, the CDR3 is TGCGCCAGCAGCCTGAGACACTCCGCAACTAATGAAAAACTGTTTTTT. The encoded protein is CASSLRHSATNEKLFF.

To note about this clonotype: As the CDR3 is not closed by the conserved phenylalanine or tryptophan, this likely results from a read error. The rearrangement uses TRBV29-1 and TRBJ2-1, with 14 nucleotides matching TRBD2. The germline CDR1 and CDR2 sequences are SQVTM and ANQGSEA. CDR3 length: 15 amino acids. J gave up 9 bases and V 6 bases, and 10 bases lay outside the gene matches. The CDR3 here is CSVAPRLAGGGEQFI. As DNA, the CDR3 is TGCAGCGTAGCCCCGCGACTAGCGGGAGGGGGTGAGCAGTTCATC.

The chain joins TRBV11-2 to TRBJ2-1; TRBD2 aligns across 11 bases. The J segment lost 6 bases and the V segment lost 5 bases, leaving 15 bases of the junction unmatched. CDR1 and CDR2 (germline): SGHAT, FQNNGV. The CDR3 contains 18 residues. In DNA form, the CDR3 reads TGTGCCAGCAGCCCAAGGTCGGCTAGCGGGAGGTCGGGCAATGAGCAGTTCTTC. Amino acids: CASSPRSASGRSGNEQFF.

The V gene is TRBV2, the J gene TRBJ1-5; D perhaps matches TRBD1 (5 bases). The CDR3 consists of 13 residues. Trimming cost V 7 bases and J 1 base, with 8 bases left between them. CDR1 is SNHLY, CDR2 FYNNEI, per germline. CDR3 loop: CASKRTSNQPQHF. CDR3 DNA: TGTGCCAGCAAGAGGACAAGCAATCAGCCCCAGCATTTT.

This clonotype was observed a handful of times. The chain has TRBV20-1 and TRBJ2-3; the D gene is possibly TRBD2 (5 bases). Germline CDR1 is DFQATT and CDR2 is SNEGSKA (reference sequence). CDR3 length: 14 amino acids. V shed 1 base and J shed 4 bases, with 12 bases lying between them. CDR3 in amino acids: CSARVIATADTQYF. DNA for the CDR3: TGCAGTGCTAGAGTTATAGCGACGGCAGATACGCAGTATTTT.

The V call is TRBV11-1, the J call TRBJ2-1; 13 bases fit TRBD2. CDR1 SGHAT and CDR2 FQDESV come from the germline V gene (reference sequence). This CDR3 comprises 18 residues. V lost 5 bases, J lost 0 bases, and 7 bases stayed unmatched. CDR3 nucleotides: TGTGCCAGCAGCCACGGGACTAGCGGGACGAGCTCCTACAATGAGCAGTTCTTC. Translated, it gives CASSHGTSGTSSYNEQFF.

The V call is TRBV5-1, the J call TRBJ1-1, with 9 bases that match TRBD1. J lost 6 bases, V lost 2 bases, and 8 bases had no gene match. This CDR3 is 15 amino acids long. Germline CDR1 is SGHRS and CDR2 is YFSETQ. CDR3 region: CASSLAQGAVAEAFF. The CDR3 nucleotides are TGCGCCAGCAGCTTAGCACAGGGGGCCGTCGCTGAAGCTTTCTTT.

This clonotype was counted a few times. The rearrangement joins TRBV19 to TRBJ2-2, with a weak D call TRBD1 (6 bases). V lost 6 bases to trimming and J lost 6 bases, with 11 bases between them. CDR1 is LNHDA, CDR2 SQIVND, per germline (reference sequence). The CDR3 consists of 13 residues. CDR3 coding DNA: TGTGCCAGTAGGGTACAGGGCCCCGGGGAGCTGTTTTTT. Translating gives CASRVQGPGELFF. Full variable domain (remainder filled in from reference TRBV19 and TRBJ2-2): DGGITQSPKYLFRKEGQNVTLSCEQNLNHDAMYWYRQDPGQGLRLIYYSQIVNDFQKGDIAEGYSVSREKKESFPLTVTSAQKNPTAFYLCASRVQGPGELFFGEGSRLTVL.